This TCR beta chain originates from a study of OX40 agonist ivuxolimab in advanced cancers. Losses at the gene ends were 9 bases for V and 6 bases for J; bases not matched to a gene: 4. Germline V gives CDR1 MNHNS, CDR2 SASEGT. The CDR3 runs to 12 residues. Method: immunoSEQ multiplex PCR; TCRdb's copy keeps in-frame clones and lacks some. The top ten clones hold approximately 35% of a sample with tens of thousands of clones, 70% to 85% of them seen once. The material was CD4+ or CD8+ T cells sorted from blood, obtained in a trial of the OX40 agonist ivuxolimab. The TCR sequence derives from an adult with an advanced solid tumor such as melanoma, head and neck, liver or kidney cancer. The V call is TRBV6-1, the J call TRBJ2-1, with 8 bases aligning to TRBD2. The CDR3 protein is CASRGLVNEQFF. The CDR3 bases are TGTGCCAGTAGGGGACTAGTCAATGAGCAGTTCTTC.